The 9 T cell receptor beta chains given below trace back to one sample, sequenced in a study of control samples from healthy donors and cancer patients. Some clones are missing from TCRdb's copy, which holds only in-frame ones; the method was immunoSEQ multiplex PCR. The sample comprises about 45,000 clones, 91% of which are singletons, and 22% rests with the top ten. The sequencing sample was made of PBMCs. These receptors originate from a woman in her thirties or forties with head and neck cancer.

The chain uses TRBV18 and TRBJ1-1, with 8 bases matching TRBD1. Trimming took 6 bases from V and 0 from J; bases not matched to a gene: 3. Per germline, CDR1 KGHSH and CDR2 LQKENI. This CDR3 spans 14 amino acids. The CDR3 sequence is CASSRDRMNTEAFF. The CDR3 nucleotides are TGTGCCAGCTCCCGGGACAGGATGAACACTGAAGCTTTCTTT.

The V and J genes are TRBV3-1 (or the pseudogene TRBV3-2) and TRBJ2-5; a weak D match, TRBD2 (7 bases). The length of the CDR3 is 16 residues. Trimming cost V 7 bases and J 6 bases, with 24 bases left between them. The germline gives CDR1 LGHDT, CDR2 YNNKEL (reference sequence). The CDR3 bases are TGTGCCAGCACCGCCGGTGGGGGGGGGCCCGGGAAGACCCAGTACTTC. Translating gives CASTAGGGGPGKTQYF.

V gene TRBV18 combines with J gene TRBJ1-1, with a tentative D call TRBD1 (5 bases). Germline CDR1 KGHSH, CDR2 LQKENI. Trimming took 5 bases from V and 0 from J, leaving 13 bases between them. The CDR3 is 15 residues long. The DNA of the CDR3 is TGTGCCAGCTCAGAAGTGGGGGGGATGAACACTGAAGCTTTCTTT. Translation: CASSEVGGMNTEAFF.

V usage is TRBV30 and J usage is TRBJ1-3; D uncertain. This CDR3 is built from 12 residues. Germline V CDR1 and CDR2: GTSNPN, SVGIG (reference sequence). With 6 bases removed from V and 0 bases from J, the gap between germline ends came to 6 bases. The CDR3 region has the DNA TGTGCCTGCAAACTCTCTGGAAACACCATATATTTT. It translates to CACKLSGNTIYF.

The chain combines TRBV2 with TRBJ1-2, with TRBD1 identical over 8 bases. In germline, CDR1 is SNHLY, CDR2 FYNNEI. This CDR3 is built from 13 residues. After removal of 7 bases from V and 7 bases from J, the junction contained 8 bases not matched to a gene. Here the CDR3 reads CASTRQGWSGYTF. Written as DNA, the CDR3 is TGTGCCAGCACCCGACAGGGGTGGAGTGGCTACACCTTC.

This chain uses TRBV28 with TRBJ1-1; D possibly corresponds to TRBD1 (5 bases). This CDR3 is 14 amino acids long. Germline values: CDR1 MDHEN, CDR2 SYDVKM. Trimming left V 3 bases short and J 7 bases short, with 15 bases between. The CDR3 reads CASSFRGFGGEAFF. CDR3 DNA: TGTGCCAGCAGTTTCCGGGGGTTTGGTGGTGAAGCTTTCTTT.

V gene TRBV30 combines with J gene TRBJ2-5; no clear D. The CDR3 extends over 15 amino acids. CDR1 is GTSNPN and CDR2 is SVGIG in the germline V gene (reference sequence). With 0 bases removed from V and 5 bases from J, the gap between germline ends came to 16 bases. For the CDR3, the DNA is TGTGCCTGGAGTGTAATGAACAGCCGGCTGGAGACCCAGTACTTC. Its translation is CAWSVMNSRLETQYF.

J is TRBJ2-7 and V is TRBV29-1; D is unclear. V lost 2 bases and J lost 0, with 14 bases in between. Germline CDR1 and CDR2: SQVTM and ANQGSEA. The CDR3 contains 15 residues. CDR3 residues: CSVEKRAQVSYEQYF. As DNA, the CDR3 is TGCAGCGTTGAAAAAAGGGCCCAAGTCTCCTACGAGCAGTACTTC.

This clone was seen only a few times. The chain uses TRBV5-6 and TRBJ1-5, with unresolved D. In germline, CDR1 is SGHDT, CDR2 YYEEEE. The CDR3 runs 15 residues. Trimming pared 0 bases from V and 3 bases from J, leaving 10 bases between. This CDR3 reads CASSLGLQVNQPQHF. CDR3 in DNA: TGTGCCAGCAGCTTGGGTTTGCAGGTCAATCAGCCCCAGCATTTT.